This TCR beta chain was observed in a study of shared clonotypes between healthy human individuals. Background on the study: Per donor, CD8 memory used one plate, CD8 naive used two, CD4 memory used three and CD4 naive used three.

Measured with immunoSEQ multiplex PCR; TCRdb has only the in-frame clones, and not every one. The sample lists approximately 600,000 clones, around 96% occurring once. CDR1 is SGHVS and CDR2 is FNYEAQ in the germline V gene. The CDR3 consists of 16 residues. Trimming removed 1 base from V and 6 bases from J, with 15 bases in between. Naive CD8 cells lacked CD45RO, underwent positive selection for CCR7 and left out terminally differentiated effector memory CD45RA+ cells. The source of this sequence is a woman aged 30 to 39 in good health. The sequenced material came from naive CD8+ T cells sorted from blood. This chain joins TRBV7-6 and TRBJ2-2; a possible D gene is TRBD2 (6 bases). The CDR3 region is CASSLDPGSGAGELFF. The CDR3 DNA is TGTGCCAGCAGCTTAGACCCCGGGAGTGGGGCCGGGGAGCTGTTTTTT. The whole variable domain, filled in from reference TRBV7-6 and TRBJ2-2, reads GAGVSQSPRYKVTKRGQDVALRCDPISGHVSLYWYRQALGQGPEFLTYFNYEAQQDKSGLPNDRFSAERPEGSISTLTIQRTEQRDSAMYRCASSLDPGSGAGELFFGEGSRLTVL.